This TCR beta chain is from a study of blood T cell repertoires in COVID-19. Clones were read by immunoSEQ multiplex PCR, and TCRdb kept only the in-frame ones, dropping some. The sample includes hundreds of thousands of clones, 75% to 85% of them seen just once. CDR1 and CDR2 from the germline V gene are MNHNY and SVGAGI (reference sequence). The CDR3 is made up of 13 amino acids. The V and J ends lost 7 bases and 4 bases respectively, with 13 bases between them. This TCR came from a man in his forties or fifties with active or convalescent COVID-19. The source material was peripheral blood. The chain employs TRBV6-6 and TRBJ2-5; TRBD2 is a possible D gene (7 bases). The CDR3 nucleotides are TGTGCCAGCACCCGGGGGGCCCGAGAGACCCAGTACTTC. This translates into CASTRGARETQYF.